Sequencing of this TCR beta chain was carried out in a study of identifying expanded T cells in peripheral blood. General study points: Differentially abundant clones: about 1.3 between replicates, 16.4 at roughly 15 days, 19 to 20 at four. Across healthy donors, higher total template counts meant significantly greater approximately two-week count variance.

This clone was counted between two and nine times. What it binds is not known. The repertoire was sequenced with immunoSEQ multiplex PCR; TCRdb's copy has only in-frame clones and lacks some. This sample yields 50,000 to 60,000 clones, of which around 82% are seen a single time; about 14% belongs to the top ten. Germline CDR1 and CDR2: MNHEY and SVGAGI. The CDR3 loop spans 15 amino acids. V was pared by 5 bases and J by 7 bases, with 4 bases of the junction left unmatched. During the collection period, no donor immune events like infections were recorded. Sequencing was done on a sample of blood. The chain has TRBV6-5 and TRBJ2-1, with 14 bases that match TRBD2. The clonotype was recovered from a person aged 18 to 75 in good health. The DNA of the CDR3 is TGTGCCAGCAGTCCCGGGACTAGCGGGAGTAATGAGCAGTTCTTC. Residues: CASSPGTSGSNEQFF.